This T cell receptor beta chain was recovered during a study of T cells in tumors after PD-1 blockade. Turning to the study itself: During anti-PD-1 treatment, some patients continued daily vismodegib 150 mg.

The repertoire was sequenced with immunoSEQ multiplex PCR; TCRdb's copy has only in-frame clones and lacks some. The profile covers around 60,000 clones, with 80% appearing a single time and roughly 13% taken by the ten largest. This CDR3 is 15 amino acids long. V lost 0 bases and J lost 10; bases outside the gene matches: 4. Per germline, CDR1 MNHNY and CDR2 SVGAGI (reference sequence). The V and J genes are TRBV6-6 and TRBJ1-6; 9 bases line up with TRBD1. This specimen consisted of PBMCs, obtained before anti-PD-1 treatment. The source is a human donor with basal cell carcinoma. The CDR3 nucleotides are TGTGCCAGCAGTTACTCGGGACAGGGTTTATCACCCCTCCACTTT. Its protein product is CASSYSGQGLSPLHF.